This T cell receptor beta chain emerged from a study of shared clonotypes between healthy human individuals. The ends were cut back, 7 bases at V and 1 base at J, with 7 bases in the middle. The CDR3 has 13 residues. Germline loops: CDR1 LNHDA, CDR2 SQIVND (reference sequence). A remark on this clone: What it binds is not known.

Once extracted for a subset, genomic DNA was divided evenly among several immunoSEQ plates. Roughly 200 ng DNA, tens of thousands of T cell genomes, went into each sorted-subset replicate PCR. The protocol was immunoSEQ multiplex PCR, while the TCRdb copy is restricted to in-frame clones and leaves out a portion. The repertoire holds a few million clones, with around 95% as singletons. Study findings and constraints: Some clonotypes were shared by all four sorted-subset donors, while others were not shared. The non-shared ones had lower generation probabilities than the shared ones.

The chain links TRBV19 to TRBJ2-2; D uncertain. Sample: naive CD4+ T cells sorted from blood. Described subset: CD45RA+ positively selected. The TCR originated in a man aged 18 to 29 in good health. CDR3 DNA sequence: TGTGCCAGTAAGCAACAGAACACCGGGGAGCTGTTTTTT. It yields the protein CASKQQNTGELFF.